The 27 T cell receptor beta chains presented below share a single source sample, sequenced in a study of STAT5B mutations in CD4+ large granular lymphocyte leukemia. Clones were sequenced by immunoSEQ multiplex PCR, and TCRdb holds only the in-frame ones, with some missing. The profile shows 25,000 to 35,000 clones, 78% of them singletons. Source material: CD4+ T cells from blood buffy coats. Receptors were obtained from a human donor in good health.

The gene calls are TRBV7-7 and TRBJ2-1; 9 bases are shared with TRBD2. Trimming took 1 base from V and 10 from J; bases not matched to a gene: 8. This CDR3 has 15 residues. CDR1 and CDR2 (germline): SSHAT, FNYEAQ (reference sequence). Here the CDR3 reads CASSLGPAGGGEQFF. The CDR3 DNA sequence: TGTGCCAGCAGCTTAGGTCCAGCGGGAGGCGGGGAGCAGTTCTTC.

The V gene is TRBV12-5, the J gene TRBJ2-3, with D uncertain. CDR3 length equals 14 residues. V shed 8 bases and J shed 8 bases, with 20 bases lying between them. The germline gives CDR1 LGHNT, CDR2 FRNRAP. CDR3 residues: CASCPPYDLGTQYF. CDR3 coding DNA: TGTGCTAGTTGCCCCCCCTATGACTTGGGTACGCAGTATTTT.

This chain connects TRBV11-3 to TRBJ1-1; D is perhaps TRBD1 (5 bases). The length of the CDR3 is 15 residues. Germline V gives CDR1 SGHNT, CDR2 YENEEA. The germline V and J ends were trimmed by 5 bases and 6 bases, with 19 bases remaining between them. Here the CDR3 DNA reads TGTGCCAGCAGCCCAAATGGTGGCAGAGGGGCTGAAGCTTTCTTT. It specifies CASSPNGGRGAEAFF.

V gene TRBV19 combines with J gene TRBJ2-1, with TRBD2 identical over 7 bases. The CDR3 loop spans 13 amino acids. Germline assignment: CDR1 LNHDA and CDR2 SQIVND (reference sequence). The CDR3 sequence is CAVGRGPSNEQFF. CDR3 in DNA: TGTGCGGTTGGGAGGGGACCTTCCAATGAGCAGTTCTTC.

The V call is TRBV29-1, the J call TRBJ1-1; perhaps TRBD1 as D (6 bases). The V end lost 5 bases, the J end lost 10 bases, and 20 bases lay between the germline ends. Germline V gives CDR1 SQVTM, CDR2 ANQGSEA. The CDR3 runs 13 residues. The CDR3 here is CSVPGSGDVGAFF. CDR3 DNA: TGCAGCGTTCCGGGCTCAGGGGACGTGGGAGCTTTCTTT.

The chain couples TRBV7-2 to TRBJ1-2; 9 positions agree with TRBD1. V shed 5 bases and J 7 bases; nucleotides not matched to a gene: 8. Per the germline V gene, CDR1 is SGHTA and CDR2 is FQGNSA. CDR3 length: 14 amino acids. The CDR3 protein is CASSPRQGEFGYTF. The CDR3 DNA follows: TGTGCCAGCAGCCCGAGACAGGGGGAGTTTGGCTACACCTTC.

The CDR3 DNA follows: TGCGCCAGCAGCCAAGCCCAGAATTCACCCCTCCACTTT. It codes for CASSQAQNSPLHF. J is TRBJ1-6 and V is TRBV4-1; D gene unclear. Trimming removed 1 base from V and 7 bases from J, with 5 bases in between. The CDR3 length is 13 residues. Germline assignment: CDR1 MGHRA and CDR2 YSYEKL.

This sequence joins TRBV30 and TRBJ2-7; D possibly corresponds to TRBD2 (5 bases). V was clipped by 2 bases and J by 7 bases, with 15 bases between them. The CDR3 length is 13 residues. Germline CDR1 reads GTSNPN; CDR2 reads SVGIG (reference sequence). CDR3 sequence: CAWSPGSSREQYF. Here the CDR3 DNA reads TGTGCCTGGAGTCCGGGGAGTTCTCGTGAGCAGTACTTC. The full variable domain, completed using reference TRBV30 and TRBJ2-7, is SQTIHQWPATLVQPVGSPLSLECTVEGTSNPNLYWYRQAAGRGLQLLFYSVGIGQISSEVPQNLSASRPQDRQFILSSKKLLLSDSGFYLCAWSPGSSREQYFGPGTRLTVT.

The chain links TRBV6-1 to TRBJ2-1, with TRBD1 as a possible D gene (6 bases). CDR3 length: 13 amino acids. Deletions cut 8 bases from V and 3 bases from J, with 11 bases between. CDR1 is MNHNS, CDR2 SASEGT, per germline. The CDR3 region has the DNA TGTGCCAGCCCGGGACAAAACTACAATGAGCAGTTCTTC. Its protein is CASPGQNYNEQFF.

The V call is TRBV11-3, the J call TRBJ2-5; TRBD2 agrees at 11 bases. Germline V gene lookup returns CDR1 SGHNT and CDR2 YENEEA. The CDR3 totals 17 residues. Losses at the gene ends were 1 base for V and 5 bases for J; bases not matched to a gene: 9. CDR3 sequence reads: CASSLGLLAGGGETQYF. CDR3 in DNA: TGTGCCAGCAGCTTAGGCCTCCTAGCGGGAGGTGGCGAGACCCAGTACTTC.

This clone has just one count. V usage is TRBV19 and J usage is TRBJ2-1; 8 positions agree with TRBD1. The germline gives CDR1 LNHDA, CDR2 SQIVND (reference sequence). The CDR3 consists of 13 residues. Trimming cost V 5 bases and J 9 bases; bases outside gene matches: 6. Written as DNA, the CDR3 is TGTGCCAGTAGTGAGACAGGGGCGCCTGAGCAGTTCTTC. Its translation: CASSETGAPEQFF.

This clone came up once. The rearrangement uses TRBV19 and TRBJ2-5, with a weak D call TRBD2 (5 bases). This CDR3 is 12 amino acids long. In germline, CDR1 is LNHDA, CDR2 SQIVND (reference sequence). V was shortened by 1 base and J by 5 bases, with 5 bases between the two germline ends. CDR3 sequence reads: CASSIGGETQYF. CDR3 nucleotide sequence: TGTGCCAGTAGTATAGGAGGGGAGACCCAGTACTTC.

The CDR3 protein is CSVEQGPQETQYF. The CDR3 DNA reads TGCAGCGTTGAACAGGGACCACAAGAGACCCAGTACTTC. V usage is TRBV29-1 and J usage is TRBJ2-5; tentatively, D is TRBD1 or TRBD2 (5 bases each). Germline lookup yields CDR1 SQVTM and CDR2 ANQGSEA. Trimming removed 2 bases at V and 2 bases at J, with 9 bases between. The CDR3 covers 13 residues.

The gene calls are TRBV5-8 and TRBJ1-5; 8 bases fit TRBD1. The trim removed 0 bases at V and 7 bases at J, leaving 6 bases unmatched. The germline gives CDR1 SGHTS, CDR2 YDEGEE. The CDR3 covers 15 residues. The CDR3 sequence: CASSLDRGVAQPQHF. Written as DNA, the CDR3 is TGTGCCAGCAGCTTGGACAGGGGGGTAGCGCAGCCCCAGCATTTT.

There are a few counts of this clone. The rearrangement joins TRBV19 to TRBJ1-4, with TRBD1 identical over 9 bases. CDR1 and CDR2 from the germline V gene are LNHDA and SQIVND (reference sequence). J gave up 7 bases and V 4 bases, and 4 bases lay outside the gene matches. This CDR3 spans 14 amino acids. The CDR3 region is CASSNRGRPEKLFF. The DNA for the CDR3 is TGTGCCAGTAGTAACAGGGGGCGCCCTGAAAAACTGTTTTTT.

The CDR3 spells CASSRDTASTDTQYF. The CDR3 DNA sequence: TGTGCCAGCAGTCGGGACACCGCTAGCACAGATACGCAGTATTTT. V gene TRBV2 combines with J gene TRBJ2-3; TRBD1 might be the D (6 bases). Germline V gene data show CDR1 as SNHLY and CDR2 as FYNNEI. V lost 5 bases to trimming and J lost 0 bases, with 12 bases between them. This CDR3 has 15 amino acids.

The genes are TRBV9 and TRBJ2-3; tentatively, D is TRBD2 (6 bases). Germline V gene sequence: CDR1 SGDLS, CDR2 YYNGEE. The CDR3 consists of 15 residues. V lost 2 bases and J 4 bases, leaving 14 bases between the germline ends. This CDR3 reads CASSVAEGVSDTQYF. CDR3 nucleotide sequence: TGTGCCAGCAGCGTCGCGGAGGGTGTCTCAGATACGCAGTATTTT.

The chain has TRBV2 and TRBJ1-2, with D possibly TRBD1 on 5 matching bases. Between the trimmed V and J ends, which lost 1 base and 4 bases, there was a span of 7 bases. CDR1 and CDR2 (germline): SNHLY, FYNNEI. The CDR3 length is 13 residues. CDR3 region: CASSEDRTYGYTF. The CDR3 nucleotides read TGTGCCAGCAGTGAAGACAGGACCTATGGCTACACCTTC.

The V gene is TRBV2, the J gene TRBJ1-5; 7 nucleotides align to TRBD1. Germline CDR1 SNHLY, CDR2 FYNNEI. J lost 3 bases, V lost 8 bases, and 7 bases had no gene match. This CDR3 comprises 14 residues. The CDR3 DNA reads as TGTGCCAGCGTCCAGGGGGGTTTCAATCAGCCCCAGCATTTT. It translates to CASVQGGFNQPQHF.

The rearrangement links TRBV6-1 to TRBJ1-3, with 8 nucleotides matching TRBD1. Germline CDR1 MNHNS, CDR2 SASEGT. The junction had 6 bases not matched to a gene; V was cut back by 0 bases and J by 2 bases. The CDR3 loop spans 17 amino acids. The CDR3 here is CASSEAYETGAGNTIYF. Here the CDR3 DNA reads TGTGCCAGCAGTGAAGCTTACGAGACAGGGGCTGGAAACACCATATATTTT.

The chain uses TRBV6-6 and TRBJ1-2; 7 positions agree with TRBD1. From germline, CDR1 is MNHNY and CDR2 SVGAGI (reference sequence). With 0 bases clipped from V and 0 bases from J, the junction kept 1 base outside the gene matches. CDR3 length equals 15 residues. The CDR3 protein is CASSYSGQSNYGYTF. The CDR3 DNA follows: TGTGCCAGCAGTTACTCGGGACAGTCTAACTATGGCTACACCTTC.

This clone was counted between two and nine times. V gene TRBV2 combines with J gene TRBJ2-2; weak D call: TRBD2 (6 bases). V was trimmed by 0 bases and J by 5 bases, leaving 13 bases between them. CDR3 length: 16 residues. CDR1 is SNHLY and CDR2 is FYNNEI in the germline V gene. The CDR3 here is CASSEAHRGGTGELFF. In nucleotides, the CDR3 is TGTGCCAGCAGTGAAGCGCACCGGGGAGGTACCGGGGAGCTGTTTTTT.

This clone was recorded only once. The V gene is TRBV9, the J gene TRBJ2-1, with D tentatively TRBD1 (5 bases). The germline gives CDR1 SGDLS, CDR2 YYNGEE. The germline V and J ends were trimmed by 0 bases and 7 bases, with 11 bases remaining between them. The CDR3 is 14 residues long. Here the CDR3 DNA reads TGTGCCAGCAGCGTAGAGGCCGCAGGGAATGAGCAGTTCTTC. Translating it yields CASSVEAAGNEQFF.

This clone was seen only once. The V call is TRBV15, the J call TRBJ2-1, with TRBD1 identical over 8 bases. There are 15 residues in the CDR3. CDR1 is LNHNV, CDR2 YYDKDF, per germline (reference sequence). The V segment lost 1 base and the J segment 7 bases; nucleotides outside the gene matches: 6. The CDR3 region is CATSRVTGAVNEQFF. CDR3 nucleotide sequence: TGTGCCACCAGCAGAGTGACAGGGGCGGTAAATGAGCAGTTCTTC.

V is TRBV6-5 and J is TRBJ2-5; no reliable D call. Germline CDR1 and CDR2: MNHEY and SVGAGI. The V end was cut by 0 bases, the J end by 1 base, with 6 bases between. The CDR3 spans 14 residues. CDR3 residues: CASSYSYRQETQYF. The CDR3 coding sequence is TGTGCCAGCAGTTACTCGTATCGCCAAGAGACCCAGTACTTC.

The CDR3 is CASSLRGGSTDTQYF. CDR3 nucleotide sequence: TGTGCCAGCAGCTTACGGGGGGGCTCCACAGATACGCAGTATTTT. The chain joins TRBV7-3 to TRBJ2-3; 8 bases line up with TRBD2. The CDR3 covers 15 residues. The V gene's germline CDR1 is SGHTA and CDR2 FQGTGA. Trimming removed 2 bases from V and 2 bases from J; junction bases left unmatched: 3.

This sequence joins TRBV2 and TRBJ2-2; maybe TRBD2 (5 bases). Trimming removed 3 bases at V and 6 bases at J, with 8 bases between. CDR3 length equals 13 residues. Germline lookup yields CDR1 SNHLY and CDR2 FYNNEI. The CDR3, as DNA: TGTGCCAGCAGTGAGCGCGGGCCCGGGGAGCTGTTTTTT. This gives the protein CASSERGPGELFF.